A selection of T cell receptor beta chains follows, all from one sample in a study of blood T cell repertoires in COVID-19. Sequencing used immunoSEQ multiplex PCR; TCRdb keeps in-frame clones, though not all of them. The sample includes 70,000 to 90,000 clones, approximately 86% seen only once; the top ten take 6.5% to 9%. Sequencing input: peripheral blood. These receptors were obtained from a man aged 55 to 70 with acute or convalescent COVID-19. CDR3s include the opening cysteine and the closing phenylalanine or tryptophan. A D gene is named only where the DNA matches it firmly. Some rows mark clone size as missing; the rest say once, few, many or name a class of expanded clone.

v_gene	d_gene	abundance	j_gene	CDR3aa	CDR3nt
TRBV5-1	-	-	TRBJ1-5	CASSLGGLDQPQHF	TGCGCCAGCAGCTTGGGAGGGCTAGATCAGCCCCAGCATTTT
TRBV10-1	TRBD1	-	TRBJ1-1	CASSESATGVSEAFF	TGCGCCAGCAGTGAATCCGCTACAGGGGTGTCTGAAGCTTTCTTT
TRBV12-5	-	-	TRBJ2-3	CASGLVTGARVADTQYF	TGTGCTAGTGGTTTGGTAACTGGGGCCCGGGTCGCAGATACGCAGTATTTT
TRBV7-8	TRBD1	-	TRBJ1-6	CASSIQGANSPLHF	TGTGCCAGCAGCATCCAGGGGGCGAATTCACCCCTCCACTTT
TRBV19	TRBD1	few	TRBJ1-2	CASSPRQGLSYGYTF	TGTGCCAGTAGTCCTAGACAGGGATTGAGCTATGGCTACACCTTC
TRBV5-1	-	-	TRBJ1-2	CASSLAQKANYGYTF	TGCGCCAGCAGCTTGGCCCAGAAAGCTAACTATGGCTACACCTTC
TRBV12-5	TRBD1	few	TRBJ2-7	CASGSRDRDYEQYF	TGTGCTAGTGGTTCCCGGGACAGGGACTACGAGCAGTACTTC
TRBV6-4	-	-	TRBJ2-5	CASSEAPGETQYF	TGTGCCAGCAGTGAAGCACCCGGGGAGACCCAGTACTTC
TRBV5-1	-	once	TRBJ2-7	CASSLKTGSYEQYF	TGCGCCAGCAGCCTCAAGACAGGCTCCTACGAGCAGTACTTC
TRBV5-1	TRBD2	-	TRBJ2-1	CASSASGRANEQFF	TGCGCCAGCAGCGCCAGCGGGAGGGCCAATGAGCAGTTCTTC
TRBV6-5	-	-	TRBJ1-1	CASINGGAKTEAFF	TGTGCCAGCATCAACGGTGGGGCTAAAACTGAAGCTTTCTTT
TRBV7-9	TRBD1	many	TRBJ1-2	CASSNGQARGYTF	TGTGCCAGCAGCAACGGACAGGCAAGGGGCTACACCTTC
TRBV12-3/TRBV12-4	-	-	TRBJ1-2	CASTGRGYGYTF	TGTGCCAGCACGGGGAGGGGCTATGGCTACACCTTC
TRBV27	-	-	TRBJ2-2	CASSLSSRGNTGELFF	TGTGCCAGCAGTTTATCGTCCCGGGGGAACACCGGGGAGCTGTTTTTT
TRBV2	TRBD2	once	TRBJ2-3	CASRSRTSVTDTQYF	TGTGCCAGCAGATCCCGGACTAGTGTCACAGATACGCAGTATTTT
TRBV6-5	TRBD1	-	TRBJ1-2	CASSYTRTGPYGYTF	TGTGCCAGCAGTTACACCAGGACAGGGCCGTATGGCTACACCTTC
TRBV5-1	TRBD1	-	TRBJ2-2	CASSRDRKSGELFF	TGCGCCAGCAGCCGGGACAGAAAATCCGGGGAGCTGTTTTTT
TRBV2	-	few	TRBJ2-2	CASSRDNTNTGELFF	TGTGCCAGCAGTCGGGACAATACGAACACCGGGGAGCTGTTTTTT
TRBV2	-	-	TRBJ1-6	CASSKESSYNSPLHF	TGTGCCAGCTCGAAAGAGAGCTCCTATAATTCACCCCTCCACTTT
TRBV28	TRBD1	-	TRBJ1-1	CASNPRTGERFTEAFF	TGTGCCAGCAACCCTAGGACAGGGGAGCGGTTCACTGAAGCTTTCTTT
TRBV5-1	-	-	TRBJ1-2	CASSLANEQAYGYTF	TGCGCCAGCAGCTTGGCCAACGAACAGGCCTATGGCTACACCTTC
TRBV19	-	-	TRBJ1-3	CASSRQVSGNTIYF	TGTGCCAGTAGCAGACAGGTCTCTGGAAACACCATATATTTT
TRBV30	-	-	TRBJ1-2	CAWSVEVSSYGYTF	TGTGCCTGGAGTGTAGAGGTGTCCTCCTATGGCTACACCTTC
TRBV30	-	-	TRBJ2-7	CAWSVSSRGEQYF	TGTGCCTGGAGTGTAAGCTCGCGCGGCGAGCAGTACTTC
TRBV2	-	-	TRBJ1-1	CASSESRVVTEAFF	TGTGCCAGCAGCGAGTCCAGGGTGGTCACTGAAGCTTTCTTT
TRBV4-1	-	-	TRBJ1-2	CASSQDGMGASGGGGYTF	TGCGCCAGCAGCCAAGACGGTATGGGAGCCTCCGGGGGAGGTGGCTACACCTTC
TRBV9	TRBD2	-	TRBJ2-3	CASSASAAGGTDTQYF	TGTGCCAGCAGCGCCTCTGCGGCGGGGGGAACAGATACGCAGTATTTT
TRBV18	TRBD1	-	TRBJ2-7	CASSTDRDRGSHEQYF	TGTGCCAGCTCAACTGACCGGGACAGGGGTTCCCACGAGCAGTACTTC
TRBV19	-	-	TRBJ1-2	CASSMYYRGNYGYTF	TGTGCCAGTAGTATGTATTATCGGGGGAACTATGGCTACACCTTC
TRBV7-6	TRBD2	once	TRBJ2-1	CASSPLAGTPYNEQFF	TGTGCCAGCAGCCCCTTAGCGGGGACTCCCTACAATGAGCAGTTCTTC
TRBV7-2	TRBD1	-	TRBJ1-2	CASSLEPGQGYGYTF	TGTGCCAGCAGCTTAGAGCCGGGACAGGGCTATGGCTACACCTTC
TRBV7-8	-	-	TRBJ1-4	CASSLGGGDFSKLFF	TGTGCCAGCAGCTTAGGGGGAGGAGATTTCTCGAAACTGTTTTTT
TRBV6-1	-	-	TRBJ1-1	CASSEGRGTEAFF	TGTGCCAGCAGTGAAGGCAGGGGCACTGAAGCTTTCTTT
TRBV9	-	-	TRBJ1-2	CASSVGGYYGYTF	TGTGCCAGCAGCGTAGGAGGGTACTATGGCTACACCTTC
TRBV7-9	-	-	TRBJ2-7	CASSLPGSYEQYF	TGTGCCAGCAGCTTACCCGGGAGTTACGAGCAGTACTTC
TRBV27	-	-	TRBJ1-5	CASSPWGQPQHF	TGTGCCAGCAGTCCGTGGGGCCAGCCCCAGCATTTT
TRBV27	-	-	TRBJ2-7	CASSLSGLFNYEQYF	TGTGCCAGCAGTTTATCCGGTCTTTTTAACTACGAGCAGTACTTC
TRBV27	TRBD1	-	TRBJ2-1	CASSSLHRGSANEQFF	TGTGCCAGCAGTTCTCTGCACAGGGGGTCGGCCAATGAGCAGTTCTTC
TRBV5-6	TRBD1	-	TRBJ2-3	CASSRDRLDTQYF	TGTGCCAGCAGCCGGGACAGGTTGGATACGCAGTATTTT
TRBV19	TRBD1	-	TRBJ2-7	CASSPGQNYEQYF	TGTGCCAGCTCCCCGGGACAGAACTACGAGCAGTACTTC
TRBV7-9	-	-	TRBJ1-2	CASSSNRAPDLSYTF	TGTGCCAGCAGCTCGAACAGGGCCCCAGATCTGAGCTACACCTTC
TRBV19	-	-	TRBJ1-1	CASSNRWGGHNTEAFF	TGTGCCAGTAGTAACCGGTGGGGCGGACATAACACTGAAGCTTTCTTT
TRBV7-6	TRBD1	-	TRBJ1-1	CASSLEQGAQTEAFF	TGTGCCAGCAGCTTAGAGCAGGGGGCGCAAACTGAAGCTTTCTTT
TRBV28	-	-	TRBJ1-1	CASITLAGTEAFF	TGTGCCAGCATTACTTTGGCAGGGACTGAAGCTTTCTTT
TRBV7-9	-	few	TRBJ1-2	CASSLAGATAPGYTF	TGTGCCAGCAGCTTAGCGGGGGCGACAGCTCCTGGCTACACCTTC
TRBV5-1	-	-	TRBJ2-1	CASSPATGSYNEQFF	TGCGCCAGCAGCCCGGCAACGGGTTCCTACAATGAGCAGTTCTTC
TRBV29-1	TRBD1	once	TRBJ1-1	CSGGQGWGTEAFF	TGCAGCGGGGGACAGGGGTGGGGCACTGAAGCTTTCTTT
TRBV7-9	-	once	TRBJ1-6	CASSLAITGVSPLHF	TGTGCCAGCAGCTTAGCTATCACTGGAGTGTCACCCCTCCACTTT
TRBV15	TRBD2	-	TRBJ2-6	CATSTQRGASGANVLTF	TGTGCCACCAGCACCCAGCGGGGGGCGTCCGGGGCCAACGTCCTGACTTTC
TRBV7-3	-	-	TRBJ2-2	CASSRGSGSGELFF	TGTGCCAGCAGCCGAGGGAGCGGTTCCGGGGAGCTGTTTTTT
TRBV6-1	-	-	TRBJ2-2	CASSEQRRHTGELFF	TGTGCCAGCAGTGAACAGCGAAGGCACACCGGGGAGCTGTTTTTT
TRBV19	-	-	TRBJ2-7	CASTPSGEGGYEQYF	TGTGCCAGTACCCCCTCCGGTGAAGGGGGCTACGAGCAGTACTTC
TRBV7-9	TRBD1	-	TRBJ1-2	CASSLALGDSTF	TGTGCCAGCAGCTTAGCGCTGGGGGACAGTACCTTC
TRBV15	-	-	TRBJ2-7	CATSDGLVSSYEQYF	TGTGCCACCTCCGACGGACTGGTTAGCTCCTACGAGCAGTACTTC
TRBV30	-	-	TRBJ2-1	CAWSPGVNEQFF	TGTGCCTGGAGCCCAGGGGTCAATGAGCAGTTCTTC
TRBV6-5	-	-	TRBJ1-2	CASRGGVSYGYTF	TGTGCCAGCAGGGGAGGGGTTTCCTATGGCTACACCTTC
TRBV28	-	once	TRBJ1-2	CASKGRVQTYGYTF	TGTGCCAGCAAAGGTAGAGTACAGACCTATGGCTACACCTTC
TRBV11-3	TRBD1	-	TRBJ2-1	CASSYRTGGYNEQFF	TGTGCCAGCAGCTACCGGACAGGGGGCTACAATGAGCAGTTCTTC
TRBV6-2/TRBV6-3	-	-	TRBJ2-5	CASSYYSQETQYF	TGTGCCAGCAGTTACTACAGCCAAGAGACCCAGTACTTC
TRBV12-3/TRBV12-4	-	once	TRBJ1-2	CASSSYRDKGYTF	TGTGCCAGCAGTTCGTACAGGGATAAAGGCTACACCTTC